This TCR beta chain was observed in a study of immune heterogeneity within non-small cell lung tumors. The wider study: There was 1 tumor not otherwise specified, along with 10 non-squamous carcinomas and several squamous cell carcinomas.

Per sample, 600 ng of bulk tumor genomic DNA was the template used. Spaced far apart, several biopsies were taken from each primary tumor during surgery. Each patient presented with untreated, newly diagnosed non-small cell lung cancer and received curative surgery. Patients with newly diagnosed non-small cell lung cancer who underwent surgery with curative intent served as donors. This clonotype has a count of ten or more. Multiplex PCR with 32 V and 13 J primers amplified TCR beta CDR3. One entry per CDR3 protein, called by TCRdb with MiXCR from the multiplex PCR reads. The sample lists 8,500 to 11,000 distinct CDR3 sequences, around a sixth seen once, with about 4% in the top ten. CDR1 LGHNA and CDR2 YSLEER come from the germline V gene. The CDR3 length is 19 residues. After removal of 3 bases from V and 6 bases from J, the junction contained 21 bases not matched to a gene.

The sample was lung tumor tissue. The sequence came from a man aged 35 to 55 with non-small cell lung cancer. The V call is TRBV4-3, the J call TRBJ2-3; 7 positions match TRBD2. CDR3 in DNA: TGCGCCAGCAGCCACCGAGGGTGGGGCGGGAGAGGAGAGTCGGATACGCAGTATTTT. This encodes CASSHRGWGGRGESDTQYF.